This T cell receptor (beta chain) comes out of a study of shared clonotypes between healthy human individuals. Only CD45RO-negative cells positively selected for CCR7 counted as naive CD8 cells, so terminally differentiated effector memory CD45RA+ cells were excluded. Every donor was a Caucasian adult from Nashville, Tennessee. Trimming cost V 6 bases and J 2 bases; bases outside gene matches: 5. CDR3 length equals 14 residues. The germline gives CDR1 MNHEY, CDR2 SVGAGI. The authors' processing: Filtering of immunoSEQ junctional sequences could not match full-length read filtering. Assay used: immunoSEQ multiplex PCR; TCRdb lists only in-frame clones, some missing. V and J calls and clone size come straight from that table; D and trimming were deduced from the DNA. The sample holds about 750,000 clones, roughly 92% seen once. Regarding this clone: Its antigen remains unknown.

Whole-study results and caveats: Non-shared clonotypes had lower generation probabilities than those shared by all four donors. In this cohort, only blood was sampled, and tissue repertoires likely differ.

This receptor was identified in a man aged 25 to 40 in good health. Sequenced: naive CD8+ T cells sorted from blood. The chain combines TRBV6-5 with TRBJ2-7; 9 bases map to TRBD1. The CDR3 reads CASSPGTGPYEQYF. CDR3 DNA: TGTGCCAGCAGCCCCGGGACAGGGCCCTACGAGCAGTACTTC.